The sample holds many counts of the clone carrying this T cell receptor beta chain. Building of the TCR beta libraries involved iRepertoire HTBI primers and Arm-PCR of CDR3 regions. Original processing methods: The samples included 60 to 75 TRBV and more than 12 TRBJ segments. TCRdb redid the calling of the multiplex PCR reads with MiXCR, one entry per CDR3 protein. TCRdb assigned the V and J calls; the authors' analysis was not used. The sample lists fewer than 500,000 distinct CDR3 sequences; around 15% were seen once. The sample is drawn from a study of regulatory T cells in long-lasting Graves disease. CDR3 length equals 16 residues. Germline V gene lookup returns CDR1 MDHEN and CDR2 SYDVKM. V shed 7 bases, J shed 7 bases, and the junction held 13 bases outside the gene matches. Time point reported: newly diagnosed GD, antithyroid drugs for less than 3 months. PBMC RNA was the source of the TCR library.

Another study also made use of these data, one on T cells in Graves' hyperthyroidism and ophthalmopathy. As reported in that work: Stability of Graves' hyperthyroidism was defined as absent ophthalmopathy progression within 18 months.

The sequencing here drew on peripheral blood mononuclear cells (PBMCs), taken at new diagnosis, from a patient treated with antithyroid drugs. The rearrangement uses TRBV28 and TRBJ2-1; 10 bases align to TRBD1. The TCR originated in a man aged 35-49 years with Graves disease. The CDR3 loop reads CASTLAWDRGKNEQFF. CDR3 sequence (DNA): TGTGCCAGCACCCTTGCGTGGGACAGGGGTAAAAATGAGCAGTTCTTC.